Below, 13 T cell receptor beta chains from the same sample are listed, as sequenced in a study of T cells in Graves' hyperthyroidism and ophthalmopathy. TCR beta CDR3 regions were amplified from RNA transcripts. TCR CDR3 regions were first amplified by RT-PCR with HTBI primers. TCRdb independently ran MiXCR on the multiplex PCR reads; one entry per CDR3 protein. The sample has approximately 600,000 distinct CDR3 sequences, less than 25% seen once; the top ten hold roughly 30%. The sequencing sample was made of blood. These receptors were collected from a man under 40 with Graves' ophthalmopathy.

V usage is TRBV2 and J usage is TRBJ2-7, with 9 bases identical to TRBD1. CDR3 length: 14 amino acids. Germline CDR1 and CDR2: SNHLY and FYNNEI. With 7 bases clipped from V and 5 bases from J, the junction kept 9 bases outside the gene matches. CDR3 bases: TGTGCCAGCAATATCCGGGACAGGGTTCACGAGCAGTACTTC. This sequence encodes CASNIRDRVHEQYF.

This clonotype has ten or more counts. The rearrangement links TRBV7-2 to TRBJ1-1; D gene unclear. This CDR3 spans 14 amino acids. V was pared by 1 base and J by 1 base, with 7 bases between. The germline gives CDR1 SGHTA, CDR2 FQGNSA. CDR3 DNA: TGTGCCAGCAGCTTAGTTGGTGAGAACACTGAAGCTTTCTTT. Its protein product is CASSLVGENTEAFF.

This clonotype was found a few times. The J gene is TRBJ1-2, the V gene TRBV12-3 or TRBV12-4, with 9 bases lining up with TRBD1. The CDR3 length is 13 residues. With V trimmed by 5 bases and J by 8 bases, 6 bases remained unmatched. The CDR3: CASSGDRVGGYTF. In DNA, the CDR3 is TGTGCCAGCAGTGGGGACAGGGTGGGGGGCTACACCTTC.

Only a few counts were recorded for this clonotype. V and J are TRBV10-3 and TRBJ2-1, with 8 nucleotides matching TRBD2. V lost 2 bases to trimming and J lost 6 bases; unmatched junction nucleotides: 0. Germline assignment: CDR1 ENHRY and CDR2 SYGVKD. The CDR3 is made up of 13 amino acids. The chain's CDR3 is CAISETSGNEQFF. Here the CDR3 DNA reads TGTGCCATCAGTGAGACTAGCGGCAATGAGCAGTTCTTC.

This clonotype was counted at least ten times. V gene TRBV3-1 combines with J gene TRBJ2-1; D is unclear. This CDR3 comprises 13 residues. Germline CDR1 LGHDT, CDR2 YNNKEL (reference sequence). The V gene lost 4 bases and the J gene lost 4 bases, with 8 bases spanning the gap. CDR3 region: CASSRTSYNEQFF. The CDR3 DNA reads as TGTGCCAGCAGCCGCACTTCGTACAATGAGCAGTTCTTC.

The rearrangement uses TRBV6-1 and TRBJ2-7, with TRBD1 matching over 10 bases. Trimming removed 7 bases from V and 6 bases from J; junction bases left unmatched: 21. The germline CDR1 and CDR2 sequences are MNHNS and SASEGT. CDR3 size: 18 residues. The CDR3 reads CASKTRVYQMTGGLEQYF. The CDR3 DNA sequence: TGTGCCAGCAAGACAAGAGTGTATCAAATGACAGGGGGCCTCGAGCAGTACTTC.

This clonotype has a count of ten or more. This chain joins TRBV7-9 and TRBJ2-3; a possible D gene is TRBD1 (9 bases). The germline V and J ends were trimmed by 4 bases and 0 bases, with 23 bases remaining between them. The CDR3 contains 19 residues. Germline V gene data show CDR1 as SEHNR and CDR2 as FQNEAQ (reference sequence). CDR3 residues: CASSSGQGTSGASTDTQYF. The CDR3 DNA is TGTGCCAGCAGCTCGGGACAGGGAACTAGCGGAGCTAGCACAGATACGCAGTATTTT.

Note on this clonotype: Given a much more abundant clone one base away, this may be a read error. The chain carries TRBV20-1 and TRBJ2-5, with 8 bases fitting TRBD1. V lost 3 bases to trimming and J lost 4 bases; unmatched junction nucleotides: 10. The CDR3 has 15 amino acids. Germline values: CDR1 DFQATT, CDR2 SNEGSKA (reference sequence). The CDR3 region has the DNA TGCAGTGCTAGTGAGAACAGGGGGGCTGTAGAGACCCAGTACTTC. Translated, it gives CSASENRGAVETQYF.

The V and J genes are TRBV4-1 and TRBJ2-7; D gene uncertain. CDR3 length equals 13 residues. V lost 1 base, J lost 1 base, and 5 bases lay in between. The V gene's germline CDR1 is MGHRA and CDR2 YSYEKL. The CDR3 DNA follows: TGCGCCAGCAGCCAAGCAATGTCCTACGAGCAGTACTTC. This encodes CASSQAMSYEQYF.

The rearrangement links TRBV5-1 to TRBJ2-7, with TRBD1 matching 8 bases. J was trimmed by 0 bases and V by 3 bases; bases with no gene match: 2. This CDR3 is 14 amino acids long. Germline assignment: CDR1 SGHRS and CDR2 YFSETQ. The DNA of the CDR3 is TGCGCCAGCAGCTGGACAGGGAGCTCCTACGAGCAGTACTTC. It codes for CASSWTGSSYEQYF.

This clonotype came up many times. This chain connects TRBV28 to TRBJ2-4; D perhaps matches TRBD2 (6 bases). Trimming shortened V by 8 bases and J by 7 bases, and 12 bases separated the two germline ends. Germline CDR1 MDHEN, CDR2 SYDVKM. The CDR3 spans 12 residues. CDR3 region: CASGGNLNIQYF. The DNA of the CDR3 is TGTGCCAGCGGAGGGAATTTGAACATTCAGTACTTC.

In this sample, this clonotype turned up many times. The genes are TRBV18 and TRBJ2-2, with D unclear. CDR1 is KGHSH, CDR2 LQKENI, per germline. There are 14 residues in the CDR3. With 3 bases removed from V and 6 bases from J, the gap between germline ends came to 11 bases. CDR3 region: CASSPSEKSGELFF. For the CDR3, the DNA is TGTGCCAGCTCACCGTCGGAGAAGTCCGGGGAGCTGTTTTTT.

The genes are TRBV3-1 and TRBJ2-7, with 9 nucleotides matching TRBD2. The germline gives CDR1 LGHDT, CDR2 YNNKEL (reference sequence). The trim removed 6 bases at V and 0 bases at J, leaving 9 bases unmatched. The CDR3 is 16 amino acids. The CDR3 DNA is TGTGCCAGCAGTCAGAAGAGCGGGGGGCTCTCCTACGAGCAGTACTTC. The encoded protein is CASSQKSGGLSYEQYF.